This is a list of T cell receptor beta chains from one sample in a study of identical twins. TCRdb called the 5' RACE reads again in MiXCR, with one record for every CDR3 protein. The profile shows a few hundred thousand distinct CDR3 sequences, 8.5% to 10% of them singletons. Sequenced: naive T cells sorted from blood. The receptor source for this set is a woman aged 45-60 years in good health. CDR3s leave out the opening cysteine and the closing phenylalanine or tryptophan. The order of the fields is J gene, clone size, V gene, CDR3 protein. Rows may omit the clone size; those that give it use once, few, many or a size class.

j_gene: TRBJ2-1
abundance: many
v_gene: TRBV10-3
CDR3aa: AISELNEQF

j_gene: TRBJ2-3
abundance: many
v_gene: TRBV11-2
CDR3aa: ASSLGGTSGNTDTQY

j_gene: TRBJ2-1
abundance: many
v_gene: TRBV6-6
CDR3aa: ASSYPGLAGVEQF

j_gene: TRBJ1-5
abundance: many
v_gene: TRBV12-3/TRBV12-4
CDR3aa: ASSPGQLLNQPQH

j_gene: TRBJ2-7
abundance: few
v_gene: TRBV3-1
CDR3aa: ASSRTGNSEQY

j_gene: TRBJ2-2
abundance: few
v_gene: TRBV10-1
CDR3aa: AIPSPSTREDTGELF

j_gene: TRBJ2-3
abundance: many
v_gene: TRBV20-1
CDR3aa: SARDLYLSLDTQY

j_gene: TRBJ2-2
abundance: many
v_gene: TRBV12-3/TRBV12-4
CDR3aa: ASRKLAGELF

j_gene: TRBJ2-1
abundance: NA
v_gene: TRBV19
CDR3aa: ASNQAGGLEQF

j_gene: TRBJ2-2
abundance: many
v_gene: TRBV5-1
CDR3aa: ASSSERHTGELF

j_gene: TRBJ2-1
abundance: NA
v_gene: TRBV12-3/TRBV12-4
CDR3aa: ASSSWREAKINEQF

j_gene: TRBJ2-3
abundance: NA
v_gene: TRBV4-2
CDR3aa: ASSRGQSTDTQY

j_gene: TRBJ1-3
abundance: NA
v_gene: TRBV12-3/TRBV12-4
CDR3aa: ASTEDRFPGNTIY

j_gene: TRBJ2-1
abundance: NA
v_gene: TRBV9
CDR3aa: ASSVRLAGGGRDEQF

j_gene: TRBJ1-2
abundance: few
v_gene: TRBV27
CDR3aa: ASSPLQGALNYGYT

j_gene: TRBJ2-1
abundance: NA
v_gene: TRBV10-3
CDR3aa: AISESIRQGYNEQF